The 24 T cell receptor beta chains below were found in one sample sequenced in a study of tumor-infiltrating lymphocytes in primary liver carcinoma. With a constant-region primer, TCR beta cDNA was made from approximately 500 ng of total RNA. Library construction for TCR beta comprised three nested multiplex PCR rounds performed with slightly modified ARM-PCR. TRBV1-TRBV30 forward primers paired with a C-beta reverse primer drove the first two PCR rounds, about 11 cycles each. TCRdb used MiXCR to reprocess the multiplex PCR reads, holding one entry per CDR3 protein. The table has 50,000 to 60,000 distinct CDR3 sequences, around 77% seen once. Investigators took RNA and DNA out together from 20-30 mg of unsorted bulk tissue. What was sequenced was liver tumor tissue from sampling region 5. The subset was: tumor region T5, tumor centre. These receptors originate from a man aged 35-49 years with primary liver carcinoma and hepatitis B virus infection.

This chain connects TRBV7-2 to TRBJ1-1, with D unresolved. The CDR3 has 14 residues. Trimming cost V 5 bases and J 6 bases, with 16 bases left between them. Per germline, CDR1 SGHTA and CDR2 FQGNSA. CDR3 sequence reads: CASSPGGKRSEAFF. The CDR3, as DNA: TGTGCCAGCAGCCCAGGAGGGAAGAGGTCTGAAGCTTTCTTT.

At least ten counts were recorded for this clonotype. The V and J genes are TRBV11-2 and TRBJ2-7, with D unresolved. Germline CDR1 is SGHAT and CDR2 is FQNNGV. The CDR3 length is 16 residues. V shed 4 bases and J shed 3 bases, with 19 bases lying between them. The CDR3 loop reads CASSSLARTLSYEQYF. Written as DNA, the CDR3 is TGTGCCAGCAGCTCTCTTGCCAGGACCCTCAGCTACGAGCAGTACTTC.

This chain links TRBV6-5 with TRBJ1-6; possible D gene TRBD1, 6 bases. Trimming removed 2 bases at V and 10 bases at J, with 15 bases between. This CDR3 has 15 residues. Germline V gene data show CDR1 as MNHEY and CDR2 as SVGAGI. The CDR3 region is CASSYTRGLESPLHF. The DNA for the CDR3 is TGTGCCAGCAGTTACACACGGGGGCTTGAGTCACCCCTCCACTTT.

This chain connects TRBV6-2 or TRBV6-3 to TRBJ2-1, with a possible D match to TRBD2 (5 bases). Germline CDR1 reads MNHEY; CDR2 reads SVGEGT. The CDR3 is made up of 15 amino acids. The CDR3 DNA sequence: TGTGTCACCCAGCAGATCGTGAGGGCCTACAATGAGCAGTTCTTC. Its translation is CVTQQIVRAYNEQFF.

As regards this clonotype: One end of the junction is discordant with germline, which a read error may explain. In DNA, the CDR3 is TGTGCCAATGCGGGCGGAAATAATTCACCCCTCCAATTT. Its protein product is CANAGGNNSPLQF. This sequence joins TRBV11-2 and TRBJ1-6, with D unresolved. Germline values: CDR1 SGHAT, CDR2 FQNNGV. CDR3 length: 13 residues.

This clonotype turned up a few times. A much more abundant neighbour one base away suggests this may be a read error. The CDR3 does not close with the conserved phenylalanine or tryptophan, likely indicating a read error. The chain is built from TRBV7-3 and TRBJ2-1; maybe TRBD2 (5 bases). V lost 3 bases, J lost 1 base, and 10 bases lay in between. CDR3 size: 15 residues. Looked up from germline, CDR1 is SGHTA and CDR2 is FQGTGA. This CDR3 reads CASSLLAGSYNEQFL. As DNA, the CDR3 is TGTGCCAGCAGCTTGCTAGCTGGATCCTACAATGAGCAGTTCTTA.

In this sample, this clonotype is medium-sized. The rearrangement links TRBV4-2 to TRBJ2-1; no reliable D call. The germline V gene has CDR1 LGHNA and CDR2 YNFKEQ. The CDR3 is 11 amino acids. With 1 base removed from V and 8 bases from J, the gap between germline ends came to 3 bases. The CDR3 bases are TGTGCCAGCAGCCAAGCTGATGAGCAGTTCTTC. It encodes CASSQADEQFF.

For this clonotype: The junction departs from the called germline gene at one end, perhaps through a read error. The chain is built from TRBV28 and TRBJ2-6; weak D call: TRBD2 (6 bases). CDR1 and CDR2 (germline): MDHEN, SYDVKM. The CDR3 is 15 amino acids. CDR3 residues: CASTGRNSGANVLTF. CDR3 nucleotides: TGTGCTAGCACGGGGAGGAACTCTGGGGCCAACGTCCTGACTTTC.

This clonotype is a singleton in its sample. The rearrangement links TRBV30 to TRBJ2-7; no firm D call. The germline CDR1 and CDR2 sequences are GTSNPN and SVGIG (reference sequence). The CDR3 has 14 residues. V gave up 0 bases and J gave up 0 bases, with 9 bases separating them. CDR3 nucleotides: TGTGCCTGGAGTGTTGTGCACTTCTCCTACGAGCAGTACTTC. Its translation is CAWSVVHFSYEQYF.

On this clonotype itself: One junction end does not reproduce the germline sequence, and a read error may be involved. V gene TRBV11-2 combines with J gene TRBJ2-6, with D perhaps matching TRBD2 (5 bases). CDR3 length: 15 residues. Germline CDR1 reads SGHAT; CDR2 reads FQNNGV. CDR3 amino acids: CDTQRPRSGANVLTF. The DNA of the CDR3 is TGTGATACCCAGCGGCCGCGCTCTGGAGCCAACGTCCTGACTTTC.

As for this clonotype: The CDR3 does not end in the conserved phenylalanine or tryptophan, so this is likely a read error. V gene TRBV11-3 combines with J gene TRBJ1-1; no firm D call. Germline V gene data show CDR1 as SGHNT and CDR2 as YENEEA. Trimming cost V 1 base and J 4 bases, with 7 bases left between them. The CDR3 is made up of 13 amino acids. CDR3 DNA: TGTGCCAGCAGCTTAGCAGTCAGCACTGAAGCTTTCGTT. Protein: CASSLAVSTEAFV.

Details on this clonotype: A read error may produce the germline difference seen at one junction end. The CDR3 reads CPSSGEAGVYNEQFF. Written as DNA, the CDR3 is TGTCCCAGCAGTGGAGAAGCGGGAGTATACAATGAGCAGTTCTTC. This chain joins TRBV6-1 and TRBJ2-1; 8 bases line up with TRBD2. CDR1 is MNHNS and CDR2 is SASEGT in the germline V gene. The length of the CDR3 is 15 residues.

Details on this clonotype: Mismatch with germline at one junction end may stem from a read error. The CDR3 spells CTSSMEILNTAELFF. The CDR3 DNA reads as TGCACCAGCAGCATGGAGATATTGAACACCGCGGAGCTGTTTTTT. The chain joins TRBV5-1 to TRBJ2-2; no clear D gene. CDR1 and CDR2 from the germline V gene are SGHRS and YFSETQ. CDR3 size: 15 residues.

With respect to this clonotype: The CDR3 does not close with the conserved phenylalanine or tryptophan, likely indicating a read error. The gene calls are TRBV12-3 or TRBV12-4 and TRBJ2-1, with TRBD2 as a possible D gene (5 bases). Trimming removed 10 bases at V and 0 bases at J, with 16 bases between. The length of the CDR3 is 15 residues. In nucleotides, the CDR3 is TGTGCCAACACCTTTGGTGGGAGCTCCTACAATGAGCAGTTCATC. Its protein product is CANTFGGSSYNEQFI.

J is TRBJ2-7 and V is TRBV11-2, with TRBD2 as a possible D gene (5 bases). CDR1 is SGHAT, CDR2 FQNNGV, per germline. The CDR3 has 11 residues. The V and J ends lost 9 bases and 2 bases respectively, with 8 bases between them. DNA for the CDR3: TGTGCCAGTCCCGGGGCCTACGAGCAGTACTTC. This sequence encodes CASPGAYEQYF.

On this clonotype: At one end, the junction sequence differs from germline, possibly due to a read error. This chain links TRBV4-2 with TRBJ2-1, with 7 positions matching TRBD2. The CDR3 covers 15 residues. Germline V gene data show CDR1 as LGHNA and CDR2 as YNFKEQ. CDR3 nucleotides: TGTGCCAGCAGCCAAACGGGAGGAGGATACAATGAGCTGTTCTTC. Translated: CASSQTGGGYNELFF.

Turning to this clonotype: One end of the junction varies from germline; a read error may be responsible. The chain has TRBV16 and TRBJ1-5; TRBD1 might be the D (6 bases). The CDR3 loop spans 15 amino acids. Germline-derived CDR1 and CDR2 are KGHSY and FQNENV. CDR3 amino acids: CVSSPGGGAEQPQHF. The CDR3 DNA is TGTGTCAGCAGCCCGGGGGGCGGGGCGGAACAGCCCCAGCATTTC.

Comments on this clonotype: A read error is likely, as this CDR3 ends without the conserved phenylalanine or tryptophan. The limits of the CDR3 on the DNA are not certain, so only TCRdb's listed CDR3 is given. The J gene is TRBJ1-4, the V gene TRBV11-2; TRBD1 is the table's D call and was not checked against the DNA. CDR1 and CDR2 from the germline V gene are SGHAT and FQNNGV. The CDR3 contains 14 residues when both ends are counted. The CDR3: CASSLGQGAEKLVI.

This clonotype was seen more than once but under ten times. Compared with germline, one end of the junction differs, possibly owing to a read error. This chain uses TRBV11-2 with TRBJ2-6, with 8 bases aligning to TRBD1. The CDR3 runs to 21 residues. The germline V gene has CDR1 SGHAT and CDR2 FQNNGV. CDR3 in DNA: TGTGCCAGCGGCATGGGGGGTGACAGGGGCATTTCCCTCTCTGGGGCCAACGTCCTGGCTTTC. Protein sequence: CASGMGGDRGISLSGANVLAF.

Of note for this clonotype: The junction departs from germline at one end; a sequencing error may be responsible. V usage is TRBV5-6 and J usage is TRBJ1-4, with D perhaps TRBD1 (6 bases). The V gene's germline CDR1 is SGHDT and CDR2 YYEEEE. CDR3 size: 15 residues. The CDR3 spells CAGSAPGATNEKLFF. The CDR3, as DNA: TGTGCCGGCAGCGCTCCAGGGGCCACTAATGAAAAACTGTTTTTT.

Regarding this clonotype: The junction differs from germline at one of its ends, possibly a read error. The V call is TRBV11-2, the J call TRBJ1-1; D is undetermined. Germline V gene data show CDR1 as SGHAT and CDR2 as FQNNGV. This CDR3 has 13 amino acids. The CDR3 is CASSLDLNTETFF. The CDR3, as DNA: TGTGCCAGTAGCTTAGACCTGAACACTGAAACTTTCTTT.

Worth noting for this clonotype: A read error may account for a junction end that differs from germline. The chain links TRBV7-6 to TRBJ2-7; 8 positions agree with TRBD2. The CDR3 is 14 amino acids. Germline V gene data show CDR1 as SGHVS and CDR2 as FNYEAQ. The CDR3 is CTSSSGGGGTEQYF. The CDR3 DNA sequence: TGTACCAGCAGCTCAGGAGGCGGGGGGACGGAGCAGTACTTC.

Points on this clonotype: A much larger clone lies one base from this, so it may be a read error. V usage is TRBV20-1 and J usage is TRBJ1-1; D is ambiguous. The CDR3 consists of 13 residues. Germline lookup yields CDR1 DFQATT and CDR2 SNEGSKA (reference sequence). V lost 5 bases and J lost 1, with 11 bases in between. The CDR3 DNA reads TGCAGTGCTCCCATCTTCTCGAACACTGAAGCTTTCTTT. Its translation is CSAPIFSNTEAFF.

For this clonotype: The conserved phenylalanine or tryptophan is not found at the CDR3 terminus, so this likely reflects a read error. The DNA is omitted, as the CDR3 cannot be located on it reliably, and the CDR3 follows TCRdb's listing. This chain uses TRBV7-8 with TRBJ2-3. Germline values: CDR1 SGHVS, CDR2 FQNEAQ. A total of 16 residues make up the CDR3, ends included. CDR3 amino acids: CASSLEPGGGTDTQNI.